This is a list of T cell receptor beta chains from one sample in a study of cytomegalovirus exposure and HLA in healthy donors. Libraries were prepared by immunoSEQ multiplex PCR; TCRdb keeps only in-frame clonotypes and omits some of them. Of about 170,000 clones in the sample, 75% to 85% were seen once. The sample taken for sequencing was PBMCs. The receptors originated from a man in his thirties or forties in good health and CMV-seropositive. Both conserved end residues are part of each CDR3. The D gene is left open where the match is weak. Clone size is not always given. Where it is, it says once, few, many or a class for expanded clones.

. TRBD1 TRBJ1-5 TRBV9 CASSAGGGQPQHF TGTGCCAGCAGCGCAGGGGGCGGCCAGCCCCAGCATTTT
. . TRBJ1-3 TRBV19 CASSPTTGLTSGNTIYF TGTGCCAGTAGTCCGACTACAGGGCTCACCTCTGGAAACACCATATATTTT
. TRBD2 TRBJ2-5 TRBV6-5 CASSVGTSGRSAQYF TGTGCCAGCAGTGTAGGGACTAGCGGGAGGAGTGCCCAGTACTTC
. . TRBJ1-3 TRBV5-1 CASSLDSVSGNTIYF TGCGCCAGCAGCTTGGACAGTGTATCTGGAAACACCATATATTTT
few . TRBJ2-2 TRBV7-9 CASSLAGDLSWELFF TGTGCCAGCAGCTTAGCGGGGGACTTGTCCTGGGAGCTGTTTTTT
few . TRBJ2-2 TRBV7-9 CASSLGATNTGELFF TGTGCCAGCAGCTTGGGGGCCACGAACACCGGGGAGCTGTTTTTT
. TRBD2 TRBJ2-1 TRBV5-1 CASSPLAGGNNEQFF TGCGCCAGCAGCCCCCTAGCGGGAGGGAACAATGAGCAGTTCTTC
. TRBD1 TRBJ1-2 TRBV7-2 CASSLGTGEWVYGYTF TGTGCCAGCAGCTTAGGTACAGGGGAATGGGTCTATGGCTACACCTTC
once . TRBJ2-6 TRBV27 CASVRGGPGANVLTF TGTGCCAGCGTGAGGGGGGGGCCTGGGGCCAACGTCCTGACTTTC
. TRBD2 TRBJ2-7 TRBV5-1 CASSFAGLAGPYEQYF TGCGCCAGCAGCTTTGCTGGACTAGCGGGACCCTACGAGCAGTACTTC
. . TRBJ2-5 TRBV19 CASSIDRHSQETQYF TGTGCCAGTAGTATAGATAGACACTCCCAAGAGACCCAGTACTTC
. . TRBJ1-5 TRBV19 CASAAYGASNQPQHF TGTGCCAGCGCCGCGTATGGGGCAAGCAATCAGCCCCAGCATTTT
. . TRBJ2-1 TRBV5-1 CASSFNNNNNEQFF TGCGCCAGCAGCTTTAATAACAATAACAATGAGCAGTTCTTC
few . TRBJ2-2 TRBV19 CASSMGQMNTGELFF TGTGCCAGTAGTATGGGACAAATGAACACCGGGGAGCTGTTTTTT
. . TRBJ1-5 TRBV27 CASSPGGGIIGNQPQHF TGTGCCAGCAGTCCTGGGGGGGGCATAATAGGCAATCAGCCCCAGCATTTT
once . TRBJ2-7 TRBV28 CASRPPGSHEQYF TGTGCCAGCCGCCCCCCAGGGTCCCACGAGCAGTACTTC
. . TRBJ1-4 TRBV6-5 CASSYSPTATNEKLFF TGTGCCAGCAGTTATAGCCCTACCGCAACTAATGAAAAACTGTTTTTT
. TRBD2 TRBJ2-1 TRBV27 CASSSTSGRGNEQFF TGTGCCAGCAGCTCGACTAGCGGGAGGGGCAATGAGCAGTTCTTC
few TRBD2 TRBJ2-1 TRBV27 CASSGEGLADNEQFF TGTGCCAGCTCTGGGGAGGGACTAGCGGACAATGAGCAGTTCTTC
. . TRBJ2-2 TRBV19 CASSMSSPRSSGELFF TGTGCCAGTAGTATGTCTTCTCCTAGGTCGAGCGGGGAGCTGTTTTTT
. . TRBJ2-5 TRBV18 CASSPWAFQETQYF TGTGCCAGCTCACCATGGGCGTTCCAAGAGACCCAGTACTTC
. . TRBJ1-5 TRBV7-2 CASSRGAEDQPQHF TGTGCCAGCAGCCGGGGGGCGGAGGATCAGCCCCAGCATTTT
. . TRBJ1-2 TRBV9 CASSGQEAGSNYGYTF TGTGCCAGCAGCGGCCAAGAGGCAGGGTCTAACTATGGCTACACCTTC
few TRBD1 TRBJ1-2 TRBV27 CASSGDRGFYGYTF TGTGCCAGCAGTGGGGACAGGGGTTTCTATGGCTACACCTTC
. TRBD2 TRBJ2-2 TRBV7-2 CASSSPSGGANTGELFF TGTGCCAGCAGCTCCCCTAGCGGGGGGGCGAACACCGGGGAGCTGTTTTTT
. . TRBJ2-3 TRBV19 CASGGDTDTQYF TGTGCCAGTGGAGGGGACACAGATACGCAGTATTTT
. . TRBJ1-4 TRBV15 CATSRDMGRGNEKLFF TGTGCCACCAGCAGAGATATGGGGAGGGGTAATGAAAAACTGTTTTTT
. TRBD1 TRBJ2-7 TRBV5-6 CASSTVGGDRELGEQYF TGTGCCAGCAGCACTGTTGGGGGGGACAGGGAGCTGGGCGAGCAGTACTTC
. TRBD2 TRBJ2-1 TRBV5-4 CASSLAGAGGHYNEQFF TGTGCCAGCAGCTTGGCCGGGGCGGGAGGCCACTACAATGAGCAGTTCTTC
. TRBD1 TRBJ1-2 TRBV19 CASSKTGGKDGYTF TGTGCCAGTAGTAAGACAGGGGGAAAGGATGGCTACACCTTC
. . TRBJ1-1 TRBV7-9 CSSSQGQAETEAFF TGTTCCAGCAGCCAGGGACAAGCGGAGACTGAAGCTTTCTTT
few . TRBJ2-7 TRBV29-1 CSGLLRYEQYF TGCAGCGGACTCCTACGCTACGAGCAGTACTTC
. . TRBJ1-2 TRBV2 CASSWGREGGYTF TGTGCCAGCAGTTGGGGTAGGGAGGGTGGCTACACCTTC
. . TRBJ1-4 TRBV27 CASSSDRSQMDKLFF TGTGCCAGCAGTTCGGACAGATCCCAAATGGACAAACTGTTTTTT
. TRBD1 TRBJ1-1 TRBV4-3 CASSRMTGGHTEAFF TGCGCCAGCAGCCGTATGACAGGGGGGCACACTGAAGCTTTCTTT
. TRBD2 TRBJ2-1 TRBV7-3 CASSLGRERNNEQFF TGTGCCAGCAGCTTGGGGCGGGAGAGGAACAATGAGCAGTTCTTC
. TRBD1 TRBJ2-7 TRBV27 CASSSHRTGNSYEQYF TGTGCCAGCAGTTCCCACCGGACAGGGAACTCCTACGAGCAGTACTTC
. TRBD2 TRBJ2-1 TRBV4-1 CASSPRLGGRAYNEQFF TGCGCCAGCAGCCCGAGGCTAGGCGGGAGGGCATATAATGAGCAGTTCTTC
. . TRBJ2-3 TRBV27 CASSLQGGADTQYF TGTGCCAGCAGTCTACAGGGTGGCGCAGATACGCAGTATTTT
few TRBD2 TRBJ2-1 TRBV27 CASSSTRTSGSIVGDEQFF TGTGCCAGCAGTTCTACCCGGACTAGCGGGAGTATTGTGGGAGATGAGCAGTTCTTC
. . TRBJ2-5 TRBV27 CASSLSFRETQYF TGTGCCAGCAGTTTATCGTTCCGAGAGACCCAGTACTTC
. TRBD1 TRBJ2-7 TRBV15 CATTKGGTGDYEQYF TGTGCCACCACCAAAGGAGGGACAGGGGACTACGAGCAGTACTTC
. . TRBJ2-3 TRBV6-6 CASSGPGSGTDTQYF TGTGCCAGCAGTGGGCCCGGTAGCGGCACAGATACGCAGTATTTT
. TRBD1 TRBJ2-6 TRBV27 CASSGQGVGSGANVLTF TGTGCCAGCAGTGGACAGGGGGTAGGCTCTGGGGCCAACGTCCTGACTTTC
. . TRBJ1-1 TRBV7-2 CASSSYSGITEAFF TGTGCCAGCAGCTCGTACTCAGGGATCACTGAAGCTTTCTTT
. . TRBJ2-1 TRBV19 CASSPLGKYNEQFF TGTGCCAGTAGTCCTCTAGGAAAATACAATGAGCAGTTCTTC
. TRBD2 TRBJ2-1 TRBV27 CASSDRLAGGGEQFF TGTGCCAGCAGTGACCGACTAGCGGGAGGTGGTGAGCAGTTCTTC
. . TRBJ1-2 TRBV4-1 CASSPLPGRGYTF TGCGCCAGCAGCCCCCTCCCGGGGAGGGGCTACACCTTC